This T cell receptor (beta chain) came from a study of T cell repertoires in cytomegalovirus infection. Background on the study: Public TCR beta signatures provided an indication of both CMV infection and a matching HLA type. Points from the study as a whole: Ex vivo responses were dominated by HLA-C-restricted CMV-specific TCR beta clonotypes. Public TCR beta family frequency separated CMV-and-HLA carriers, including in an independent cohort.

MiXCR, run by TCRdb on the reads, gives a single entry per CDR3 protein. The sample lists approximately 400,000 distinct CDR3 sequences, 25% to 40% occurring once. Regarding this clonotype: Antigen specificity is unknown.

The germline CDR1 and CDR2 sequences are SGHTA and FQGNSA. J lost 8 bases, V lost 9 bases, and 18 bases had no gene match. The CDR3 runs 15 residues. This TCR came from a human donor in good health (CMV status not recorded). Some clones in this sample may be carry-over from other donors' samples. This chain links TRBV7-2 with TRBJ2-7; 8 bases are shared with TRBD2. The specimen sequenced was PBMCs. CDR3 DNA: TGTGCCAGAGCCCTCTCAGCGGGGGCTCCGGGACAGCAGTACTTC. Encoded protein: CARALSAGAPGQQYF.